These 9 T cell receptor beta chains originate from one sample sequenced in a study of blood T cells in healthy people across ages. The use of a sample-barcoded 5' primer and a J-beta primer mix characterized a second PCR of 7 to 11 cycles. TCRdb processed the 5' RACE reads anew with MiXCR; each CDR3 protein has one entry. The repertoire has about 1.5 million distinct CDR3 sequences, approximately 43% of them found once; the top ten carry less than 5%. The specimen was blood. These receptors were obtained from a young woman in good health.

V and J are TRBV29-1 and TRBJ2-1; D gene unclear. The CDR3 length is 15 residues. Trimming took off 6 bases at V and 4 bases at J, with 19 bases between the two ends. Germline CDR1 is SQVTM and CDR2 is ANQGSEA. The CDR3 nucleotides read TGCAGCGTCACCCCCCGTAGCAGCAATTACAATGAGCAGTTCTTC. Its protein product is CSVTPRSSNYNEQFF.

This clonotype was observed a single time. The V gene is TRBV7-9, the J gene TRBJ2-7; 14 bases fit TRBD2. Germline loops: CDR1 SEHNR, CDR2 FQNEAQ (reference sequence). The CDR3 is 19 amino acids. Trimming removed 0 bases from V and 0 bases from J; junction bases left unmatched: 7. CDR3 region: CASSLARLAGGMSSYEQYF. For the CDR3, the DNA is TGTGCCAGCAGCTTAGCGAGACTAGCGGGGGGGATGAGCTCCTACGAGCAGTACTTC.

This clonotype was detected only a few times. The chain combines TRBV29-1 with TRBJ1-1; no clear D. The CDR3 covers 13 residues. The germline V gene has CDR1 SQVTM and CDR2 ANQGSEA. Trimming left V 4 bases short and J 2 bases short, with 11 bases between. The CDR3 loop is CSVGAGINTEAFF. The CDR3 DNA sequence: TGCAGCGTTGGGGCCGGGATAAACACTGAAGCTTTCTTT.

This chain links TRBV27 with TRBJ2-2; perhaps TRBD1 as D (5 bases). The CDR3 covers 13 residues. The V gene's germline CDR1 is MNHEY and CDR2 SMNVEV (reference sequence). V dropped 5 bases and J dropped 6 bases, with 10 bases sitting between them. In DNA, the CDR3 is TGTGCCAGCAGTCTCTGGACATCCGGGGAGCTGTTTTTT. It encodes CASSLWTSGELFF.

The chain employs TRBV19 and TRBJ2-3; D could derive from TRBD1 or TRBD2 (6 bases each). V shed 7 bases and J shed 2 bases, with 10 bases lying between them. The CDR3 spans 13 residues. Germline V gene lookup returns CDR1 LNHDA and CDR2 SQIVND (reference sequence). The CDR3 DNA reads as TGTGCCAGTACAGGGGACTCCACAGATACGCAGTATTTT. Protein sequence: CASTGDSTDTQYF.

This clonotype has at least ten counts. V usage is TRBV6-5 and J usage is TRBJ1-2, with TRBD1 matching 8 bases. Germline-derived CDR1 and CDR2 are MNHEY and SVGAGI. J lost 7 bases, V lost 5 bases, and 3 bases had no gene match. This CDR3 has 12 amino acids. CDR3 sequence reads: CASSTGGSGYTF. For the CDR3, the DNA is TGTGCCAGCAGTACAGGGGGAAGTGGCTACACCTTC.

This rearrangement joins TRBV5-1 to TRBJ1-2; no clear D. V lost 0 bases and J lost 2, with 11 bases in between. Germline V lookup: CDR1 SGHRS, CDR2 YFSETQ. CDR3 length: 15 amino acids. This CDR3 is CASSLGVFANYGYTF. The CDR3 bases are TGCGCCAGCAGCTTGGGGGTGTTTGCAAACTATGGCTACACCTTC.

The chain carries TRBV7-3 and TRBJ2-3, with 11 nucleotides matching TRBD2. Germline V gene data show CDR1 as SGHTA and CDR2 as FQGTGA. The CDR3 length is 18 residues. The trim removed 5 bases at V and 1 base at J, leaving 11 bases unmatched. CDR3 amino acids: CASSTLAGGLQGTDTQYF. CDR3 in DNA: TGTGCCAGCAGCACTCTAGCGGGGGGCCTACAAGGCACAGATACGCAGTATTTT.

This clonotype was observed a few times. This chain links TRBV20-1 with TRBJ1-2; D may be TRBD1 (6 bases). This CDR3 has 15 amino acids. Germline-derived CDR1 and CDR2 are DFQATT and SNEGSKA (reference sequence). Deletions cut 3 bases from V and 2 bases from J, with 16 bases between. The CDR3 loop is CSASAGPTGNYGYTF. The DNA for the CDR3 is TGCAGTGCTAGTGCCGGCCCCACAGGGAACTATGGCTACACCTTC.